These 18 T cell receptor beta chains were sequenced from one sample in a study of cytomegalovirus exposure and HLA in healthy donors. Vbeta (60) and Jbeta (13) primers were used in the PCR. The protocol was immunoSEQ multiplex PCR, while the TCRdb copy is restricted to in-frame clones and leaves out a portion. This sample carries about 180,000 clones, around 80% of them seen once, and the ten largest clones take 3.7%. Source material: PBMCs. The receptor set was obtained from a woman aged 60-70 years in good health and CMV-seropositive.

This chain joins TRBV4-2 and TRBJ2-1; 7 nucleotides line up with TRBD1. Trimming took 0 bases from V and 2 from J; bases not matched to a gene: 4. CDR3 length: 16 amino acids. CDR1 is LGHNA and CDR2 is YNFKEQ in the germline V gene. CDR3 loop: CASSQDSQGAYNEQFF. The CDR3, as DNA: TGTGCCAGCAGCCAAGACTCGCAGGGGGCCTACAATGAGCAGTTCTTC.

The V call is TRBV6-6, the J call TRBJ2-1, with 7 bases lining up with TRBD2. V lost 2 bases and J lost 0; bases outside the gene matches: 4. The CDR3 consists of 16 residues. CDR1 is MNHNY, CDR2 SVGAGI, per germline (reference sequence). Here the CDR3 reads CASSYGGDYSYNEQFF. The CDR3 nucleotides are TGTGCCAGCAGTTACGGTGGGGACTACTCCTACAATGAGCAGTTCTTC.

This chain uses TRBV15 with TRBJ2-3; D perhaps matches TRBD2 (6 bases). The CDR3 extends over 15 amino acids. Trimming took 3 bases from V and 1 from J, leaving 11 bases between them. Germline CDR1 and CDR2: LNHNV and YYDKDF (reference sequence). The CDR3 nucleotides read TGTGCCACCAGCAGGCCGGGACTGGGCACAGATACGCAGTATTTT. Protein: CATSRPGLGTDTQYF. Together with reference TRBV15 and TRBJ2-3, the CDR3 gives the full variable domain: DAMVIQNPRYQVTQFGKPVTLSCSQTLNHNVMYWYQQKSSQAPKLLFHYYDKDFNNEADTPDNFQSRRPNTSFCFLDIRSPGLGDTAMYLCATSRPGLGTDTQYFGPGTRLTVL.

This clone was found a few times. This chain connects TRBV6-6 to TRBJ1-2; 8 bases line up with TRBD1. J was trimmed by 4 bases and V by 5 bases; bases with no gene match: 6. The CDR3 is 14 residues long. Germline V gives CDR1 MNHNY, CDR2 SVGAGI (reference sequence). CDR3 bases: TGTGCCAGCAGTACTGGTCAGGGGGCCTATGGCTACACCTTC. This encodes CASSTGQGAYGYTF.

This chain connects TRBV18 to TRBJ1-1; 11 positions agree with TRBD1. J gave up 0 bases and V 4 bases, and 4 bases lay outside the gene matches. The CDR3 spans 16 residues. CDR1 is KGHSH and CDR2 is LQKENI in the germline V gene. This CDR3 is CASSLGQGAMNTEAFF. CDR3 in DNA: TGTGCCAGCTCACTCGGACAGGGGGCGATGAACACTGAAGCTTTCTTT.

The rearrangement uses TRBV19 and TRBJ1-5, with 7 bases identical to TRBD1. The J segment lost 2 bases and the V segment lost 6 bases, leaving 4 bases of the junction unmatched. The germline V gene encodes CDR1 LNHDA and CDR2 SQIVND (reference sequence). The CDR3 loop spans 14 amino acids. The CDR3 DNA follows: TGTGCCAGTAGCCGACAGGGACGCAATCAGCCCCAGCATTTT. Translating gives CASSRQGRNQPQHF.

This chain joins TRBV4-2 and TRBJ2-1; perhaps TRBD2 as D (7 bases). V was trimmed by 0 bases and J by 4 bases, leaving 13 bases between them. Germline V CDR1 and CDR2: LGHNA, YNFKEQ. The CDR3 runs to 16 residues. CDR3 in DNA: TGTGCCAGCAGCCAAGAAGAGGGGGGGTCATACAATGAGCAGTTCTTC. This codes for CASSQEEGGSYNEQFF.

This rearrangement joins TRBV6-6 to TRBJ1-2; a possible D gene is TRBD1 (5 bases). The V end was cut by 2 bases, the J end by 2 bases, with 9 bases between. Per the germline V gene, CDR1 is MNHNY and CDR2 is SVGAGI (reference sequence). This CDR3 spans 14 amino acids. The CDR3 DNA is TGTGCCAGCAGTTACCAGGACAAAAACTATGGCTACACCTTC. Amino acids: CASSYQDKNYGYTF.

This clone was picked up many times. V gene TRBV6-5 combines with J gene TRBJ1-3; the D gene is possibly TRBD1 (6 bases). The V gene lost 2 bases and the J gene lost 0 bases, with 8 bases spanning the gap. The length of the CDR3 is 15 residues. The germline V gene has CDR1 MNHEY and CDR2 SVGAGI. The CDR3 coding sequence is TGTGCCAGCAGTTACCGACAGGTCTCTGGAAACACCATATATTTT. Translated, it gives CASSYRQVSGNTIYF.

The V gene is TRBV28, the J gene TRBJ1-5, with 8 bases lining up with TRBD1. The CDR3 has 15 amino acids. From germline, CDR1 is MDHEN and CDR2 SYDVKM. J gave up 3 bases and V 6 bases, and 7 bases lay outside the gene matches. CDR3: CASSIRDRINQPQHF. The CDR3 DNA sequence: TGTGCCAGCAGCATCCGGGACAGGATCAATCAGCCCCAGCATTTT.

V is TRBV11-1 and J is TRBJ1-1; 7 bases line up with TRBD1. V gave up 2 bases and J gave up 9 bases; unmatched junction bases: 3. There are 12 residues in the CDR3. Germline V lookup: CDR1 SGHAT, CDR2 FQDESV (reference sequence). CDR3 protein: CASSLLGQKAFF. The CDR3 DNA reads as TGTGCCAGCAGCTTATTGGGACAGAAAGCTTTCTTT.

This clone was seen only a few times. The rearrangement links TRBV2 to TRBJ2-1, with 10 bases aligning to TRBD2. In germline, CDR1 is SNHLY, CDR2 FYNNEI. The CDR3 contains 16 residues. V gave up 6 bases and J gave up 7 bases; unmatched junction bases: 12. CDR3: CASSRPVAGGGNEQFF. DNA for the CDR3: TGTGCCAGCAGCCGCCCCGTAGCGGGAGGTGGGAATGAGCAGTTCTTC.

In this sample, this clone turned up a few times. CDR3 sequence (DNA): TGTGCCAGCAGTTTATCCGCGGGAGCGGGATTTGGGGAGCAGTACTTC. Its translation: CASSLSAGAGFGEQYF. This chain uses TRBV27 with TRBJ2-7; TRBD2 matches at 7 bases. V lost 0 bases to trimming and J lost 7 bases; unmatched junction nucleotides: 12. Per the germline V gene, CDR1 is MNHEY and CDR2 is SMNVEV (reference sequence). The CDR3 extends over 16 amino acids.

V is TRBV19 and J is TRBJ2-1; perhaps TRBD1 as D (6 bases). The CDR3 consists of 16 residues. Germline V gene data show CDR1 as LNHDA and CDR2 as SQIVND (reference sequence). The V and J ends lost 3 bases and 1 base respectively, with 13 bases between them. DNA of the CDR3: TGTGCCAGTAGTATGGGGGCGTTCCTATCCTACAATGAGCAGTTCTTC. It codes for CASSMGAFLSYNEQFF.

J is TRBJ1-2 and V is TRBV28; 10 bases align to TRBD1. The CDR3 length is 13 residues. The V gene end was trimmed by 6 bases and the J gene end by 7 bases; junction bases not matched to a gene: 5. The germline CDR1 and CDR2 sequences are MDHEN and SYDVKM. The CDR3 here is CASRWGTGVGYTF. The CDR3 nucleotides are TGTGCCAGCAGGTGGGGGACAGGGGTTGGCTACACCTTC.

V and J are TRBV4-1 and TRBJ1-3, with 8 bases that match TRBD1. Germline trimming cut 2 bases from V and 2 bases from J; bases unmatched to any gene: 14. Germline V lookup: CDR1 MGHRA, CDR2 YSYEKL. There are 19 residues in the CDR3. The CDR3 DNA reads as TGCGCCAGCAGCCAACTCCCGGGGGGTGGCAGGGGGCCTGGAAACACCATATATTTT. Its protein is CASSQLPGGGRGPGNTIYF.

This clone was seen just once. One end of the junction is discordant with germline, which a read error may explain. The chain carries TRBV7-7 and TRBJ2-5, with 7 bases that match TRBD2. CDR3 length: 15 residues. The V gene's germline CDR1 is SSHAT and CDR2 FNYEAQ (reference sequence). The CDR3 nucleotides read TGTGCTAGCAGCTTAGGGAGGGGTCACCAAGAGACCCAGTACTTC. It yields the protein CASSLGRGHQETQYF.

This chain links TRBV28 with TRBJ1-1; 8 nucleotides line up with TRBD1. CDR1 is MDHEN, CDR2 SYDVKM, per germline. Trimming removed 2 bases from V and 4 bases from J; junction bases left unmatched: 3. This CDR3 has 14 residues. Here the CDR3 DNA reads TGTGCCAGCAGTTTAATGCAGGGGGCCACTGAAGCTTTCTTT. This codes for CASSLMQGATEAFF.